This T cell receptor beta chain was recorded in a study of OX40 agonist ivuxolimab in advanced cancers. Study context: Three individuals attained partial responses, comprising one hepatocellular carcinoma case and two cutaneous melanoma cases.

TCRdb's table, derived via immunoSEQ multiplex PCR, lists solely in-frame clones and lacks some. The sample contains tens of thousands of clones, 80% to 90% of which appear only once. V dropped 0 bases and J dropped 5; count of bases not matched to a gene: 2. The V gene's germline CDR1 is SGHNT and CDR2 YYREEE (reference sequence). This CDR3 has 15 amino acids. This TCR derives from an adult with an advanced solid tumor such as melanoma, head and neck, liver or kidney cancer. V usage is TRBV5-4 and J usage is TRBJ1-6; TRBD1 matches at 7 bases. This specimen consisted of CD4+ or CD8+ T cells sorted from blood, obtained in a trial of the OX40 agonist ivuxolimab. CDR3 nucleotide sequence: TGTGCCAGCAGCTTGGCCGGGACAGATAATTCACCCCTCCACTTT. As protein: CASSLAGTDNSPLHF.